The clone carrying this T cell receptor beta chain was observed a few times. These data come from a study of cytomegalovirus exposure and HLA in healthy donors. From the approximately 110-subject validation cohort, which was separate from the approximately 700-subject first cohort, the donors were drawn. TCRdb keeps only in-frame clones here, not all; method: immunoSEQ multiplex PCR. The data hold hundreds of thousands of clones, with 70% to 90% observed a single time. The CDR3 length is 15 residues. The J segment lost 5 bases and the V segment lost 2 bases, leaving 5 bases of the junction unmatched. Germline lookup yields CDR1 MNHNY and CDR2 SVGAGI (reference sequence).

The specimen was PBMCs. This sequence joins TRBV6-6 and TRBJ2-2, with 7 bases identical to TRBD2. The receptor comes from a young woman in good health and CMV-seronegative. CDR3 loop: CASSYGAGTTGELFF. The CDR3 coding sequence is TGTGCCAGCAGTTACGGAGCGGGAACTACCGGGGAGCTGTTTTTT.